These T cell receptor beta chains were read from a single sample in a study of T cell changes during pregnancy in multiple sclerosis. Assay used: immunoSEQ multiplex PCR; TCRdb lists only in-frame clones, some missing. This sample has over 45,000 clones, with approximately 92% found just once. Sample: CD8+ T cells from peripheral blood mononuclear cells, taken after pregnancy. The receptors stem from a female donor with multiple sclerosis, enrolled in a pregnancy study. CDR3s include the opening cysteine and the closing phenylalanine or tryptophan. Fields, in order: clone size, D gene, V gene, J gene, CDR3 length, CDR3 DNA, CDR3 protein. The D gene is left open where the match is weak. Clone size appears in some rows only: once, few, many, or a class for an expanded clone.

clone size: once; D gene: NA; V gene: TRBV7-9; J gene: TRBJ1-1; CDR3 length: 12; CDR3 DNA: TGTGCCAGCAGCTTAGGGAACCGGGGGGCTTTCTTT; CDR3 protein: CASSLGNRGAFF
clone size: once; D gene: NA; V gene: TRBV29-1; J gene: TRBJ2-7; CDR3 length: 15; CDR3 DNA: TGCAGCGTTGAATTACAGTCAAAGGGGCCCTACGAGCAGTACTTC; CDR3 protein: CSVELQSKGPYEQYF
clone size: NA; D gene: TRBD1; V gene: TRBV5-1; J gene: TRBJ2-3; CDR3 length: 16; CDR3 DNA: TGCGCCAGCAGCTTGATTAGGGGGCCCCGCACAGATACGCAGTATTTT; CDR3 protein: CASSLIRGPRTDTQYF
clone size: NA; D gene: NA; V gene: TRBV19; J gene: TRBJ1-2; CDR3 length: 12; CDR3 DNA: TGTGCCAGTAACGAGGGTGAGAATGGCTACACCTTC; CDR3 protein: CASNEGENGYTF
clone size: NA; D gene: NA; V gene: TRBV5-1; J gene: TRBJ1-1; CDR3 length: 19; CDR3 DNA: TGCGCCAGCAGCTTAGCGGCGGAACTGCGGGTCTACATGAACACTGAAGCTTTCTTT; CDR3 protein: CASSLAAELRVYMNTEAFF
clone size: NA; D gene: NA; V gene: TRBV4-2; J gene: TRBJ1-5; CDR3 length: 15; CDR3 DNA: TGTGCCAGCAGCCAAGGTATCCCTTTTAATCAGCCCCAGCATTTT; CDR3 protein: CASSQGIPFNQPQHF
clone size: NA; D gene: TRBD2; V gene: TRBV5-5; J gene: TRBJ2-1; CDR3 length: 14; CDR3 DNA: TGTGCCAGCAGCTTGTGGGGGGGGAGCAATGAGCAGTTCTTC; CDR3 protein: CASSLWGGSNEQFF
clone size: NA; D gene: NA; V gene: TRBV6-1; J gene: TRBJ1-3; CDR3 length: 15; CDR3 DNA: TGTGCCAGCAGTGAAATTGGGGGGTGGGGAAACACCATATATTTT; CDR3 protein: CASSEIGGWGNTIYF
clone size: NA; D gene: TRBD1; V gene: TRBV19; J gene: TRBJ2-3; CDR3 length: 16; CDR3 DNA: TGTGCCAGTAGTACGAGAGGGGGCTACATCACAGATACGCAGTATTTT; CDR3 protein: CASSTRGGYITDTQYF
clone size: few; D gene: NA; V gene: TRBV4-1; J gene: TRBJ1-5; CDR3 length: 17; CDR3 DNA: TGCGCCAGCAGCCAAGATCACGGGGGAGGGCCGAATCAGCCCCAGCATTTT; CDR3 protein: CASSQDHGGGPNQPQHF
clone size: NA; D gene: TRBD1; V gene: TRBV4-2; J gene: TRBJ1-4; CDR3 length: 16; CDR3 DNA: TGTGCCAGCAGCCTAACAGAGGGACAGGGAAATGAAAAACTGTTTTTT; CDR3 protein: CASSLTEGQGNEKLFF
clone size: NA; D gene: TRBD1; V gene: TRBV6-5; J gene: TRBJ1-1; CDR3 length: 13; CDR3 DNA: TGTGCCAGCAGTGCAGACAGGGACACTGAAGCTTTCTTT; CDR3 protein: CASSADRDTEAFF
clone size: NA; D gene: TRBD2; V gene: TRBV13; J gene: TRBJ2-7; CDR3 length: 15; CDR3 DNA: TGTGCCAGCAGAACTGCTAGCGGGGAGTTCGAAGAGCAGTACTTC; CDR3 protein: CASRTASGEFEEQYF
clone size: NA; D gene: NA; V gene: TRBV6-6; J gene: TRBJ2-1; CDR3 length: 12; CDR3 DNA: TGTGCCAGCAGTTACGGGAGCGATGAGCAGTTCTTC; CDR3 protein: CASSYGSDEQFF
clone size: NA; D gene: TRBD2; V gene: TRBV4-3; J gene: TRBJ2-7; CDR3 length: 17; CDR3 DNA: TGCGCCAGCAGCCAAGGCGTATCAGCGGGAGGTACCTACGAGCAGTACTTC; CDR3 protein: CASSQGVSAGGTYEQYF
clone size: NA; D gene: NA; V gene: TRBV5-5; J gene: TRBJ2-1; CDR3 length: 16; CDR3 DNA: TGTGCCAGCAGCTTGGTCGCACAGGGACCGGTCAATGAGCAGTTCTTC; CDR3 protein: CASSLVAQGPVNEQFF
clone size: once; D gene: TRBD2; V gene: TRBV7-9; J gene: TRBJ2-7; CDR3 length: 18; CDR3 DNA: TGTGCCAGCAGCTTAATCCTAGCGGGGGGGCCGGGGTCCTACGAGCAGTACTTC; CDR3 protein: CASSLILAGGPGSYEQYF
clone size: once; D gene: TRBD1; V gene: TRBV30; J gene: TRBJ2-7; CDR3 length: 17; CDR3 DNA: TGTGCCTGGAGTGTAGCTTATAGGGACAGCGCGCGCTACGAGCAGTACTTC; CDR3 protein: CAWSVAYRDSARYEQYF
clone size: once; D gene: TRBD1; V gene: TRBV27; J gene: TRBJ1-2; CDR3 length: 16; CDR3 DNA: TGTGCCAGCAGTTTTCGCGGACAGGGGGCGTACTATGGCTACACCTTC; CDR3 protein: CASSFRGQGAYYGYTF
clone size: NA; D gene: NA; V gene: TRBV13; J gene: TRBJ1-2; CDR3 length: 14; CDR3 DNA: TGTGCCAGCAGCTCCCAAGGAGTATCAGCCGGCTACACCTTC; CDR3 protein: CASSSQGVSAGYTF
clone size: NA; D gene: TRBD1; V gene: TRBV5-4; J gene: TRBJ1-6; CDR3 length: 15; CDR3 DNA: TGTGCCAGCACCCATCGGACAGGGGCTAATTCACCCCTCCACTTT; CDR3 protein: CASTHRTGANSPLHF